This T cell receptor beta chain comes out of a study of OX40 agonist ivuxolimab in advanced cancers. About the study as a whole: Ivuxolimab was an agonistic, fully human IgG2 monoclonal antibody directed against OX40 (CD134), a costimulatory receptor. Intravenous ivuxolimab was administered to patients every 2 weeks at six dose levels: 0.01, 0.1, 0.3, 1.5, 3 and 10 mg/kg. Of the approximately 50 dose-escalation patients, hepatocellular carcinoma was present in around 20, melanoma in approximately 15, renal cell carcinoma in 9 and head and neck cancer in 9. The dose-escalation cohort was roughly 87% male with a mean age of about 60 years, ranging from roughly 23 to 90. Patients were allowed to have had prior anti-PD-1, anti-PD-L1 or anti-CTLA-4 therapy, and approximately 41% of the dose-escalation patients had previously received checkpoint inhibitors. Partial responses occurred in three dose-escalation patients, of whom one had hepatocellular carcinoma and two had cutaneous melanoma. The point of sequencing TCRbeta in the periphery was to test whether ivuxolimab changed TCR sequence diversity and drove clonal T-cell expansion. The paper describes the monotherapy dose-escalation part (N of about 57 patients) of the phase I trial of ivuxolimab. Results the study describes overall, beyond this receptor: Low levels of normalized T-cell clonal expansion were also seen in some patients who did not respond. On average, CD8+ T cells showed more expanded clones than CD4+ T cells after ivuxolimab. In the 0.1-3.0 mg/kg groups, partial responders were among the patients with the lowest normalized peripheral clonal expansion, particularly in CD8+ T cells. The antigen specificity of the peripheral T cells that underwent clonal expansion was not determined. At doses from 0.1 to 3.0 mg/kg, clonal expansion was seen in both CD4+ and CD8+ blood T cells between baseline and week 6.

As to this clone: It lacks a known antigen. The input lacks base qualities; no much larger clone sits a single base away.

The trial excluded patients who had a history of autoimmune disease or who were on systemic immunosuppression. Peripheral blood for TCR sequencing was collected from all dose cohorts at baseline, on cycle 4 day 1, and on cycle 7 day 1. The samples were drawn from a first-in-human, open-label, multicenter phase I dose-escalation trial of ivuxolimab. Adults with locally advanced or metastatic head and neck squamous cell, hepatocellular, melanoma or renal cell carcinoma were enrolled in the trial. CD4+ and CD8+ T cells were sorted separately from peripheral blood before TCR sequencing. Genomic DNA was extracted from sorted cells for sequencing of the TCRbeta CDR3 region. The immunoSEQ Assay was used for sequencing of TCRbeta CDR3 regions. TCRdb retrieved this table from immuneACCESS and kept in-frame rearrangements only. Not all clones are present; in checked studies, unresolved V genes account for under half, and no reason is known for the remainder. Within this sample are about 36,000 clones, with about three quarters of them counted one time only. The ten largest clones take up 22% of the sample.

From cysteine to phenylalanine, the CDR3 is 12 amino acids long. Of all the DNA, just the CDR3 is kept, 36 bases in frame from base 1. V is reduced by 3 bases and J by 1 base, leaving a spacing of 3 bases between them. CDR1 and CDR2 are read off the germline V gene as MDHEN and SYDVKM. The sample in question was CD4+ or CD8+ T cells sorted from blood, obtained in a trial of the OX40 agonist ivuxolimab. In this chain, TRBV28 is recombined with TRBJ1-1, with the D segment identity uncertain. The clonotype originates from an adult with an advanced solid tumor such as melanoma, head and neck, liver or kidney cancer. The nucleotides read TGTGCCAGCAGTTTGGCGAACACTGAAGCTTTCTTT. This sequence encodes CASSLANTEAFF.